The 21 T cell receptor beta chains listed next were all sequenced from one sample in a study of siplizumab effects on memory and regulatory T cells. The assay was immunoSEQ multiplex PCR, and TCRdb's table has in-frame clones only and misses some. The sample includes about 46,000 clones, approximately 93% of them seen just once. Sample: CD8+ T cells sorted from blood. All receptors come from a human donor in good health.

The J gene is TRBJ1-2, the V gene TRBV5-4, with 7 bases lining up with TRBD1. Germline CDR1 is SGHNT and CDR2 is YYREEE (reference sequence). CDR3 length: 14 residues. J was trimmed by 1 base and V by 5 bases; bases with no gene match: 5. The CDR3, as DNA: TGTGCCAGCAGTACCGGGACAGATAACTATGGCTACACCTTC. Encoded protein: CASSTGTDNYGYTF.

This chain uses TRBV5-1 with TRBJ2-1; D call uncertain. The germline gives CDR1 SGHRS, CDR2 YFSETQ. Deletions cut 9 bases from V and 5 bases from J, with 15 bases between. The CDR3 extends over 13 amino acids. This CDR3 reads CATAVWADNEQFF. CDR3 DNA sequence: TGCGCCACCGCGGTCTGGGCGGACAATGAGCAGTTCTTC.

This clone turned up a few times. The V call is TRBV4-1, the J call TRBJ1-1; D is unresolved. The CDR3 extends over 14 amino acids. In germline, CDR1 is MGHRA, CDR2 YSYEKL. Trimming pared 4 bases from V and 1 base from J, leaving 10 bases between. The CDR3 DNA is TGCGCCAGCAGCCCATCCCCAGGGAACACTGAAGCTTTCTTT. This encodes CASSPSPGNTEAFF.

The chain is built from TRBV5-1 and TRBJ2-7; no firm D call. This CDR3 comprises 13 residues. With 3 bases removed from V and 6 bases from J, the gap between germline ends came to 13 bases. Looked up from germline, CDR1 is SGHRS and CDR2 is YFSETQ. CDR3 sequence reads: CASSSPPRIEQYF. The CDR3 DNA reads TGCGCCAGCAGCTCCCCCCCGAGGATCGAGCAGTACTTC.

The rearrangement joins TRBV30 to TRBJ2-7; D remains unclear. CDR1 GTSNPN and CDR2 SVGIG come from the germline V gene (reference sequence). CDR3 size: 11 residues. The V end was cut by 1 base, the J end by 5 bases, with 6 bases between. CDR3 nucleotide sequence: TGTGCCTGGAGTGCCTACGACGAGCAGTACTTC. Amino acids: CAWSAYDEQYF.

Points on this clone: At the DNA level, this CDR3 is encoded by other sequences in the same sample as well. V usage is TRBV9 and J usage is TRBJ2-7; either TRBD1 or TRBD2 may supply D (5 bases each). This CDR3 contains 15 residues. CDR1 is SGDLS and CDR2 is YYNGEE in the germline V gene. V lost 0 bases and J lost 0, with 10 bases in between. CDR3 DNA: TGTGCCAGCAGCGTAGAGTCAGGGAGCTCCTACGAGCAGTACTTC. Encoded protein: CASSVESGSSYEQYF.

The chain has TRBV28 and TRBJ2-5; no clear D gene. Trimming removed 3 bases from V and 3 bases from J, with 2 bases in between. Germline V gene sequence: CDR1 MDHEN, CDR2 SYDVKM. The CDR3 has 11 amino acids. The CDR3 reads CASSFEETQYF. The CDR3 DNA sequence: TGTGCCAGCAGTTTCGAAGAGACCCAGTACTTC.

The sample holds one count of this clone. This CDR3 reads CAWTMMNTEAFF. The CDR3 coding sequence is TGTGCCTGGACAATGATGAACACTGAAGCTTTCTTT. The rearrangement joins TRBV30 to TRBJ1-1; D remains unclear. With 4 bases removed from V and 0 bases from J, the gap between germline ends came to 6 bases. CDR1 GTSNPN and CDR2 SVGIG come from the germline V gene (reference sequence). This CDR3 has 12 residues. The full variable domain, rest sourced from reference TRBV30 and TRBJ1-1, is SQTIHQWPATLVQPVGSPLSLECTVEGTSNPNLYWYRQAAGRGLQLLFYSVGIGQISSEVPQNLSASRPQDRQFILSSKKLLLSDSGFYLCAWTMMNTEAFFGQGTRLTVV.

Only one count was recorded for this clone. The rearrangement links TRBV6-4 to TRBJ2-1; 7 bases are shared with TRBD2. Germline CDR1 MRHNA, CDR2 SNTAGT. This CDR3 spans 13 amino acids. The junction had 0 bases not matched to a gene; V was cut back by 3 bases and J by 4 bases. The CDR3 loop reads CASSEREYNEQFF. The CDR3 region has the DNA TGTGCCAGCAGTGAGCGGGAGTACAATGAGCAGTTCTTC.

The V and J genes are TRBV27 and TRBJ2-3, with unresolved D. Trimming cost V 5 bases and J 2 bases, with 14 bases left between them. The CDR3 extends over 15 amino acids. Germline loops: CDR1 MNHEY, CDR2 SMNVEV (reference sequence). CDR3 DNA: TGTGCCAGCAGTCTCCTTGGGCGTAACACAGATACGCAGTATTTT. Its protein is CASSLLGRNTDTQYF.

The genes are TRBV28 and TRBJ2-7, with a weak D call TRBD2 (5 bases). V was pared by 6 bases and J by 4 bases, with 25 bases between. The CDR3 consists of 17 residues. Germline V gives CDR1 MDHEN, CDR2 SYDVKM. The CDR3 DNA follows: TGTGCCAGCAGCCAATCGAATTTTGGGAGACCATTGTACGAGCAGTACTTC. Protein sequence: CASSQSNFGRPLYEQYF.

The chain has TRBV7-2 and TRBJ2-5; perhaps TRBD2 as D (6 bases). The CDR3 extends over 14 amino acids. The V gene lost 5 bases and the J gene lost 11 bases, with 21 bases spanning the gap. Germline lookup yields CDR1 SGHTA and CDR2 FQGNSA. As DNA, the CDR3 is TGTGCCAGCAGCCTGGCGGTAGCGGCCCCCCTACAGTACTTC. Translating it yields CASSLAVAAPLQYF.

This clone has only one observation. The chain recombines TRBV27 with TRBJ2-6; the D is unclear. Trimming pared 3 bases from V and 1 base from J, leaving 1 base between. This CDR3 spans 13 amino acids. CDR1 and CDR2 (germline): MNHEY, SMNVEV (reference sequence). The CDR3 is CASSFSGANVLTF. The CDR3 DNA reads as TGTGCCAGCAGTTTTTCTGGGGCCAACGTCCTGACTTTC.

This clone was detected a few times. The chain recombines TRBV4-2 with TRBJ1-5; D is ambiguous. V gave up 6 bases and J gave up 3 bases, with 9 bases separating them. CDR1 is LGHNA, CDR2 YNFKEQ, per germline. This CDR3 spans 13 amino acids. Here the CDR3 reads CASRKGFNQPQHF. DNA for the CDR3: TGTGCCAGCAGGAAAGGATTCAATCAGCCCCAGCATTTT.

CDR3: CAISEPDATNEKLFF. CDR3 sequence (DNA): TGTGCCATCAGTGAGCCGGATGCAACTAATGAAAAACTGTTTTTT. The chain is built from TRBV10-3 and TRBJ1-4; D ambiguous. Germline values: CDR1 ENHRY, CDR2 SYGVKD. This CDR3 spans 15 amino acids. V dropped 2 bases and J dropped 0 bases, with 7 bases sitting between them.

In this sample, this clone turned up once. The V gene is TRBV27, the J gene TRBJ2-3; 8 bases fit TRBD1. The V segment lost 5 bases and the J segment 3 bases; nucleotides outside the gene matches: 13. The CDR3 has 17 residues. CDR1 and CDR2 (germline): MNHEY, SMNVEV (reference sequence). The CDR3, as DNA: TGTGCCAGCAGTGCCCTCCCCCGGACAGGGTTTACAGATACGCAGTATTTT. Translating gives CASSALPRTGFTDTQYF.

The gene calls are TRBV9 and TRBJ1-1; tentatively, D is TRBD1 (5 bases). CDR1 SGDLS and CDR2 YYNGEE come from the germline V gene. The V end was cut by 3 bases, the J end by 2 bases, with 14 bases between. The CDR3 is 15 amino acids. The CDR3 nucleotides read TGTGCCAGCAGCGCCTGGGACGGCCAAAACACTGAAGCTTTCTTT. Amino acids: CASSAWDGQNTEAFF.

The gene calls are TRBV5-8 and TRBJ2-1; D possibly corresponds to TRBD2 (6 bases). V gave up 0 bases and J gave up 7 bases, with 23 bases separating them. The CDR3 sequence is 18 residues long. Germline lookup yields CDR1 SGHTS and CDR2 YDEGEE. CDR3 coding DNA: TGTGCCAGCAGCTTGGAGGTCTGGCGGGTTGGAGGGAGGAATGAGCAGTTCTTC. Translated: CASSLEVWRVGGRNEQFF.

This clone was seen just once. The V and J genes are TRBV27 and TRBJ2-2; TRBD1 agrees at 8 bases. The CDR3 extends over 15 amino acids. Trimming took 5 bases from V and 5 from J; bases not matched to a gene: 7. Per germline, CDR1 MNHEY and CDR2 SMNVEV (reference sequence). In DNA form, the CDR3 reads TGTGCCAGCAGTGCCAGACAGGGGTTGACCGGGGAGCTGTTTTTT. It translates to CASSARQGLTGELFF.

This chain connects TRBV9 to TRBJ1-2, with D possibly matching TRBD1 (6 bases). Trimming removed 2 bases from V and 2 bases from J, with 7 bases in between. Germline V gene data show CDR1 as SGDLS and CDR2 as YYNGEE. This CDR3 spans 13 amino acids. The CDR3, as DNA: TGTGCCAGCAGCGTTGGGGGCAACTATGGCTACACCTTC. This encodes CASSVGGNYGYTF.

The chain employs TRBV19 and TRBJ2-2; D tentatively fits TRBD1 or TRBD2 (6 bases each). The CDR3 runs 13 residues. The V end lost 5 bases, the J end lost 8 bases, and 12 bases lay between the germline ends. Germline V gene lookup returns CDR1 LNHDA and CDR2 SQIVND (reference sequence). The CDR3 DNA is TGTGCCAGTAGTTTCCAGGGGAGGGGGGAGCTGTTTTTT. The encoded protein is CASSFQGRGELFF.